The 15 T cell receptor beta chains below come from one sample, sequenced in a study of OX40 agonist ivuxolimab in advanced cancers. Using immunoSEQ multiplex PCR, the repertoire was profiled, and TCRdb retains in-frame clones only, with some absent. The sample includes tens of thousands of clones, roughly 82% of them seen just once. This material consisted of CD4+ or CD8+ T cells sorted from blood, taken in a trial of the OX40 agonist ivuxolimab. The receptors here all came from an adult with an advanced solid tumor such as melanoma, head and neck, liver or kidney cancer.

There are a few counts of this clone. This chain links TRBV30 with TRBJ1-5, with 7 bases matching TRBD1. With 3 bases clipped from V and 4 bases from J, the junction kept 9 bases outside the gene matches. Germline V gene lookup returns CDR1 GTSNPN and CDR2 SVGIG (reference sequence). The CDR3 length is 15 residues. The DNA for the CDR3 is TGTGCCTGGAGCCTGCGCCAGGGGGAGAATCAGCCCCAGCATTTT. The encoded protein is CAWSLRQGENQPQHF.

The chain is built from TRBV19 and TRBJ2-1, with 16 bases lining up with TRBD2. V lost 10 bases, J lost 4 bases, and 4 bases stayed unmatched. The CDR3 runs 15 residues. Germline loops: CDR1 LNHDA, CDR2 SQIVND (reference sequence). CDR3 nucleotide sequence: TGTGCCACCGGGACTAGCGGGAGGGATTACAATGAGCAGTTCTTC. Its translation is CATGTSGRDYNEQFF.

The chain uses TRBV7-9 and TRBJ2-1; 13 bases match TRBD2. Germline lookup yields CDR1 SEHNR and CDR2 FQNEAQ (reference sequence). Trimming removed 1 base from V and 4 bases from J; junction bases left unmatched: 1. This CDR3 is 16 amino acids long. The CDR3 here is CASSLVLAGGYNEQFF. The CDR3 DNA reads as TGTGCCAGCAGCTTAGTACTAGCGGGAGGGTACAATGAGCAGTTCTTC.

V is TRBV7-2 and J is TRBJ2-3, with 8 bases that match TRBD2. V was pared by 1 base and J by 2 bases, with 2 bases of the junction left unmatched. Per germline, CDR1 SGHTA and CDR2 FQGNSA. The CDR3 runs to 15 residues. CDR3 coding DNA: TGTGCCAGCAGCTTAGGCGGGGGGTTCACAGATACGCAGTATTTT. Translating gives CASSLGGGFTDTQYF.

CDR3 sequence (DNA): TGTGCCAGCAGCTTAGAGTCGGTCAGGCGGTTGAGCTCCTACAATGAGCAGTTCTTC. Translated: CASSLESVRRLSSYNEQFF. This chain connects TRBV7-2 to TRBJ2-1, with D unclear. Between the trimmed V and J ends, which lost 1 base and 0 bases, there was a span of 19 bases. The germline V gene encodes CDR1 SGHTA and CDR2 FQGNSA. The CDR3 runs 19 residues.

The chain links TRBV18 to TRBJ1-4; D not resolved. V lost 4 bases and J lost 3, with 9 bases in between. This CDR3 is 14 amino acids long. Per the germline V gene, CDR1 is KGHSH and CDR2 is LQKENI. The CDR3 nucleotides read TGTGCCAGCTCACAGGGAGGCGCTAATGAAAAACTGTTTTTT. Amino acid sequence: CASSQGGANEKLFF.

This chain connects TRBV7-9 to TRBJ1-3, with D perhaps matching TRBD1 (5 bases). The germline CDR1 and CDR2 sequences are SEHNR and FQNEAQ (reference sequence). Trimming took off 5 bases at V and 7 bases at J, with 12 bases between the two ends. This CDR3 is 13 amino acids long. Here the CDR3 DNA reads TGTGCCAGCAGCCCCGCCCGGGGGAACACCATATATTTT. Translation gives CASSPARGNTIYF.

The genes are TRBV28 and TRBJ2-7, with D perhaps assigned TRBD1 or TRBD2 (5 bases each). This CDR3 comprises 14 residues. Trimming cost V 3 bases and J 4 bases, with 13 bases left between them. CDR1 is MDHEN, CDR2 SYDVKM, per germline. CDR3 amino acids: CASSFNGAPYEQYF. For the CDR3, the DNA is TGTGCCAGCAGTTTTAACGGGGCACCATACGAGCAGTACTTC.

This clone showed up just a few times. This chain links TRBV30 with TRBJ2-6; D is possibly TRBD1 (5 bases). This CDR3 is 17 amino acids long. With 3 bases removed from V and 2 bases from J, the gap between germline ends came to 17 bases. Germline V lookup: CDR1 GTSNPN, CDR2 SVGIG (reference sequence). This CDR3 is CAWRRGRVQAGANVLTF. The CDR3 bases are TGTGCCTGGAGACGAGGCAGGGTGCAGGCTGGGGCCAACGTCCTGACTTTC.

The chain carries TRBV19 and TRBJ2-1, with 14 bases identical to TRBD2. Germline loops: CDR1 LNHDA, CDR2 SQIVND (reference sequence). V shed 9 bases, J shed 4 bases, and the junction held 5 bases outside the gene matches. This CDR3 is 15 amino acids long. CDR3 amino acids: CASRLAGGQYNEQFF. The CDR3, as DNA: TGTGCCAGCAGACTAGCGGGGGGGCAGTACAATGAGCAGTTCTTC. Based on the CDR3 plus reference TRBV19 and TRBJ2-1, the full variable domain is DGGITQSPKYLFRKEGQNVTLSCEQNLNHDAMYWYRQDPGQGLRLIYYSQIVNDFQKGDIAEGYSVSREKKESFPLTVTSAQKNPTAFYLCASRLAGGQYNEQFFGPGTRLTVL.

J is TRBJ2-7 and V is TRBV19; 8 bases match TRBD1. CDR3 length: 16 residues. V was clipped by 5 bases and J by 0 bases; unmatched bases: 9. Germline lookup yields CDR1 LNHDA and CDR2 SQIVND (reference sequence). CDR3 protein: CASSPTSGQVSYEQYF. The CDR3 DNA reads TGTGCCAGTAGTCCCACCTCGGGACAGGTCTCCTACGAGCAGTACTTC.

The chain uses TRBV10-3 and TRBJ1-1; 8 bases align to TRBD1. Per the germline V gene, CDR1 is ENHRY and CDR2 is SYGVKD. CDR3 length: 15 residues. J gave up 1 base and V 6 bases, and 7 bases lay outside the gene matches. The CDR3 DNA reads as TGTGCCATCAGAGCCACCGACAGGGGGAACACTGAAGCTTTCTTT. This codes for CAIRATDRGNTEAFF.

This clone was seen more than once but under ten times. The chain couples TRBV28 to TRBJ1-5; D is uncertain. V was clipped by 3 bases and J by 5 bases, with 23 bases between them. The CDR3 has 18 residues. Looked up from germline, CDR1 is MDHEN and CDR2 is SYDVKM. Written as DNA, the CDR3 is TGTGCCAGCAGTTTGTCCGTAGGTATAGGGTCCGGCGATCAGCCCCAGCATTTT. Translating it yields CASSLSVGIGSGDQPQHF. The full variable domain, in which reference TRBV28 and TRBJ1-5 provide the parts outside the CDR3, is DVKVTQSSRYLVKRTGEKVFLECVQDMDHENMFWYRQDPGLGLRLIYFSYDVKMKEKGDIPEGYSVSREKKERFSLILESASTNQTSMYLCASSLSVGIGSGDQPQHFGDGTRLSIL.

The rearrangement links TRBV7-9 to TRBJ2-5; 7 nucleotides agree with TRBD1. The CDR3 is made up of 13 amino acids. The V segment lost 4 bases and the J segment 4 bases; nucleotides outside the gene matches: 3. CDR1 and CDR2 (germline): SEHNR, FQNEAQ (reference sequence). The chain's CDR3 is CASSSRQGETQYF. CDR3 DNA sequence: TGTGCCAGCAGCTCTCGACAGGGAGAGACCCAGTACTTC. Full variable domain (rest looked up from reference TRBV7-9 and TRBJ2-5): DTGVSQNPRHKITKRGQNVTFRCDPISEHNRLYWYRQTLGQGPEFLTYFQNEAQLEKSRLLSDRFSAERPKGSFSTLEIQRTEQGDSAMYLCASSSRQGETQYFGPGTRLLVL.

V is TRBV7-2 and J is TRBJ1-1, with D tentatively TRBD1 (5 bases). Germline V CDR1 and CDR2: SGHTA, FQGNSA. The CDR3 consists of 12 residues. V lost 5 bases to trimming and J lost 10 bases, with 14 bases between them. The CDR3 DNA reads as TGTGCCAGCAGCCCCGGCCGGGGGGGAGCTTTCTTT. It codes for CASSPGRGGAFF. The variable domain in full, with the rest retrieved from reference TRBV7-2 and TRBJ1-1, is GAGVSQSPSNKVTEKGKDVELRCDPISGHTALYWYRQSLGQGLEFLIYFQGNSAPDKSGLPSDRFSAERTGGSVSTLTIQRTQQEDSAVYLCASSPGRGGAFFGQGTRLTVV.